This TCR beta chain emerged from a study of shared clonotypes between healthy human individuals (dated by TCRdb to 2019 to 2021). Regarding the complete study: The cohort comprised a couple of women and three men aged 18 to 49 years. Per donor, three plates each were used for CD4 naive and CD4 memory, two for CD8 naive, and one for CD8 memory. Blood TCR repertoires of about five healthy adults were deeply sequenced to estimate repertoire size and the extent of clonotype sharing between individuals. To increase sequencing depth and limit assay-specific biases, different laboratories used diverse techniques to prepare libraries and sequence TCR repertoires. Each donor's leukapheresis produced roughly between roughly 0.9 and 8.9 billion PBMCs.

Donors were healthy HIV-negative adults with no recently reported acute infections or vaccinations. Only Caucasian adults living in Nashville, Tennessee, USA were represented among the donors. CD4+ T cells were enriched through magnetic negative selection, after which naive cells were positively selected on CD45RA and the remaining negative fraction served as the memory subset. After blood collection by leukapheresis, PBMCs were isolated using Ficoll-Histopaque density gradient centrifugation and then cryopreserved in the vapor phase of liquid nitrogen. Analytical flow cytometry was used to check the purity and quantity of every magnetically sorted T cell population. Each sorted fraction had its genomic DNA isolated and then quantified by UV absorbance on a Nanodrop 2000c. The CDR3 goes from the cysteine to the phenylalanine over 15 residues. CDR3 DNA only is kept here, 45 bases in frame from base 1. CDR1 and CDR2 (MDHEN, SYDVKM) derive from the germline V gene. After removal of 5 bases from V and 2 bases from J, the junction retains 9 bases not matched to a gene.

To note about this clone: The antigen it binds to is not known. No base quality values were provided; no much bigger clone lies one nucleotide off.

Using the deep immunoSEQ assay, multiplex PCR amplified TCR CDR3 regions from genomic DNA. Extracted genomic DNA from each cell subset was spread evenly across all wells of several immunoSEQ 96-well plates, with each plate serving as a replicate. Each replicate PCR for sorted subsets received roughly 200 ng genomic DNA, equal to tens of thousands of T cell genomes. Purified libraries were quantified with a Qubit 3.0 fluorometer, sized on a Bioanalyzer 2100, and re-quantified with the KAPA Library Quantification kit. Each immunoSEQ 96-well plate was sequenced on its own single-read 150-cycle Illumina NextSeq 550 flow cell. In the source study's methods: Because the immunoSEQ output held only junctional sequences and lacked quality scores, the filtering could not match the filtering applied to full-length reads. Sequences were annotated with PyIR, a Python wrapper for IgBLAST v1.9, using IMGT germline references to assign V/J genes and CDR3. Reads with weak V/J assignments (E-value above 1e-6), missing CDR3, stop codons, out-of-frame junctions, or ambiguous translated residues were removed. V3J clonotypes were defined as sequences sharing an identical inferred V gene, J gene, and CDR3 amino acid sequence. Percentage overlap between repertoires was calculated by dividing the number of shared unique clonotypes by the size of the smaller repertoire. RTK rarefaction, the Chao1 estimator, and Recon v2.1 estimates of unobserved clonotypes were used to assess repertoire richness. Generation probabilities for all TCRbeta clonotypes obtained by the gDNA method from a handful of donors were computed using OLGA. TCRdb holds this immuneACCESS table with in-frame rearrangements only. Some clones are missing; in checked studies, unresolved V genes explain under half, and the rest has no known cause. D and trimming were read from the DNA, whereas the V and J calls and clone size are those reported in that table. For this sample there are 730,000 or so clones; around 72% appear just once. Less than 2% of the sample lies in the top ten.

Study-wide conclusions, independent of this receptor: Pairwise subsampling led to the expectation that sequencing depth would affect the degree of clonotype sharing among donors. When a handful of donors were compared, the shared fraction of clonotypes was 5% to 6.5% for naive CD4, around 3.6% for naive CD8, more than 2% for memory CD4, and around 0.4% for memory CD8. Larger estimated clonotype richness was generally found for naive subsets than for memory subsets. Sampling was restricted to blood, and TCR repertoires in tissue are likely to differ from TCR repertoires in blood. The small number of donors limited the genetic and exposure-history diversity represented. Clonotypes shared by all four sorted-subset donors showed higher generation probabilities than non-shared clonotypes. Rarefaction of sorted-subset datasets indicated incomplete sequencing despite the large sequencing depth.

Sequenced input: memory CD4+ T cells sorted from blood. Reading the label with the study, this specimen's cell subset or site is: CD45RA-negative fraction. The chain couples TRBV28 to TRBJ2-7; TRBD2 aligns with 7 central bases. The receptor comes from a woman under 40 in good health. The DNA sequence is given as TGTGCCAGCAGTGAACCGGGACTATCGACCTACGAGCAGTACTTC. Translation gives CASSEPGLSTYEQYF.